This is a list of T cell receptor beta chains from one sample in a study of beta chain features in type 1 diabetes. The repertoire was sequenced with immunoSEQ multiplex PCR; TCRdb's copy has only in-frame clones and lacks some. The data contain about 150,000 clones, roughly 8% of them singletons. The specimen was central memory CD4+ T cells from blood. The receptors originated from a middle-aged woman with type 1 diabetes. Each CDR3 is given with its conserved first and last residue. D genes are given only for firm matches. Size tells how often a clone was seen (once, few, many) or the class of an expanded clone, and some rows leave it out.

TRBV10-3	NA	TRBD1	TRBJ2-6	CAISGAGGPNSFSSGANVLTF	TGTGCCATCAGTGGGGCAGGGGGCCCTAATTCATTCAGCTCTGGGGCCAACGTCCTGACTTTC
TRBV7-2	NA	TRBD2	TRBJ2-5	CASSLGLAGQGGETQYF	TGTGCCAGCAGCCTCGGACTAGCGGGACAGGGTGGGGAGACCCAGTACTTC
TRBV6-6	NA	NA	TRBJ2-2	CASNNRDTGELFF	TGTGCCAGCAACAACAGGGACACCGGGGAGCTGTTTTTT
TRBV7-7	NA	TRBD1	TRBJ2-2	CASSRQGTGELFF	TGTGCCAGCAGCCGACAGGGCACCGGGGAGCTGTTTTTT
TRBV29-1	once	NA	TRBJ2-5	CSVRTDLGEQYF	TGCAGCGTCCGGACGGATTTGGGAGAGCAGTACTTC
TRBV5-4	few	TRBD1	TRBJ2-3	CASSSGTDTDTQYF	TGTGCCAGCAGCTCCGGGACAGACACAGATACGCAGTATTTT
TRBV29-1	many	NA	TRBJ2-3	CSVLFTGTNTQYF	TGCAGCGTGTTATTTACAGGCACGAATACGCAGTATTTT
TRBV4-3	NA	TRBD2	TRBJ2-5	CASSQDRGGGGETQYF	TGCGCCAGCAGCCAAGATCGCGGCGGGGGGGGAGAGACCCAGTACTTC
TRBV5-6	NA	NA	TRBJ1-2	CASSSTGFGTYGYTF	TGTGCCAGCAGCTCGACAGGATTCGGGACCTATGGCTACACCTTC
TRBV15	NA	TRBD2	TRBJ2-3	CATSRAETSGRTDTQYF	TGTGCCACCAGCAGAGCAGAGACTAGCGGACGCACAGATACGCAGTATTTT
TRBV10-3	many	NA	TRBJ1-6	CAISDGAGDNSPLHF	TGTGCCATCAGTGACGGTGCAGGGGATAATTCACCCCTCCACTTT
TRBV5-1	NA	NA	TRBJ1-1	CASSPSGSTEAFF	TGCGCCAGCAGCCCCTCGGGGAGCACTGAAGCTTTCTTT
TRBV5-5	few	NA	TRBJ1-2	CASSPVTEHGYTF	TGTGCCAGCAGCCCGGTTACAGAGCATGGCTACACCTTC
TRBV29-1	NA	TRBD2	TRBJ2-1	CSVDGRASNEQFF	TGCAGCGTTGACGGGAGGGCCTCCAATGAGCAGTTCTTC
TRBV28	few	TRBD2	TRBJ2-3	CASKWGGGTDTQYF	TGTGCCAGCAAATGGGGGGGAGGCACAGATACGCAGTATTTT
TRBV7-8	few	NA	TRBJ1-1	CASTDFTEAFF	TGTGCCAGCACGGACTTCACTGAAGCTTTCTTT
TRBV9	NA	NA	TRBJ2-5	CASSVGNPGAETQYF	TGTGCCAGCAGCGTAGGCAACCCTGGAGCGGAGACCCAGTACTTC
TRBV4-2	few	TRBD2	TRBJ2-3	CASSQKAGGTDTQYF	TGTGCCAGCAGCCAAAAGGCGGGGGGCACAGATACGCAGTATTTT